The table lists the clone carrying this T cell receptor beta chain with a few counts. Its antigen is undetermined. The CDR3 is 14 residues long. Trimming took 6 bases from V and 0 from J; bases not matched to a gene: 5. Germline V CDR1 and CDR2: SGDLS, YYNGEE. These data are taken from a study of OX40 agonist ivuxolimab in advanced cancers. Sequenced by immunoSEQ multiplex PCR; TCRdb stores in-frame clones only, minus some. The repertoire includes approximately 23,000 clones, 73% of them detected once, and more than 15% sits in the top ten. The study's findings and limits: Among the lowest peripheral clonal expansion occurred in 0.1-3.0 mg/kg partial responders.

Sequenced here: CD4+ or CD8+ T cells sorted from blood, sampled in a trial of the OX40 agonist ivuxolimab. The origin of this receptor is an adult with an advanced solid tumor such as melanoma, head and neck, liver or kidney cancer. The chain uses TRBV9 and TRBJ1-2; the match to TRBD1 covers 7 bases. CDR3 in amino acids: CASNSGTANYGYTF. The CDR3, as DNA: TGTGCCAGCAACTCCGGGACAGCTAACTATGGCTACACCTTC.